This passage covers 26 T cell receptor beta chains from one sample sequenced in a study of cytomegalovirus exposure and HLA in healthy donors. The PCR used 60 Vbeta and 13 Jbeta primers. Libraries were prepared by immunoSEQ multiplex PCR; TCRdb keeps only in-frame clonotypes and omits some of them. This table holds about 180,000 clones, around 79% found once. The sample consisted of PBMCs. The receptors shown here come from a woman aged 45-65 years in good health and CMV-seronegative.

The chain links TRBV10-3 to TRBJ2-7; 8 positions agree with TRBD2. Looked up from germline, CDR1 is ENHRY and CDR2 is SYGVKD. The CDR3 is made up of 15 amino acids. V gave up 2 bases and J gave up 4 bases; unmatched junction bases: 7. The CDR3 region has the DNA TGTGCCATCAGTGAGGGGCGGGAGGAGTTTTACGAGCAGTACTTC. Its translation is CAISEGREEFYEQYF.

This chain joins TRBV7-9 and TRBJ1-3; D unresolved. Germline values: CDR1 SEHNR, CDR2 FQNEAQ (reference sequence). V was trimmed by 3 bases and J by 4 bases, leaving 4 bases between them. The CDR3 is made up of 12 amino acids. The CDR3 protein is CASSLEGNTIYF. The CDR3 DNA follows: TGTGCCAGCAGCTTGGAGGGAAACACCATATATTTT.

This clone was seen a few times. The chain is built from TRBV7-2 and TRBJ2-7, with D perhaps matching TRBD1 (6 bases). The CDR3 contains 14 residues. Trimming removed 1 base at V and 2 bases at J, with 9 bases between. Germline CDR1 reads SGHTA; CDR2 reads FQGNSA. Here the CDR3 reads CASSLGQAAYEQYF. In DNA form, the CDR3 reads TGTGCCAGCAGCTTAGGACAGGCGGCCTACGAGCAGTACTTC.

The chain combines TRBV11-2 with TRBJ1-1; perhaps TRBD1 as D (5 bases). The CDR3 is made up of 14 amino acids. V was clipped by 4 bases and J by 3 bases, with 12 bases between them. Germline loops: CDR1 SGHAT, CDR2 FQNNGV. CDR3 loop: CASSYTWGDTEAFF. The CDR3 DNA reads as TGTGCCAGCAGCTATACTTGGGGGGACACTGAAGCTTTCTTT.

The chain employs TRBV5-5 and TRBJ1-1; 9 bases fit TRBD1. The V gene end was trimmed by 5 bases and the J gene end by 10 bases; junction bases not matched to a gene: 9. CDR1 is SGHKS and CDR2 is YYEKEE in the germline V gene (reference sequence). The CDR3 consists of 13 residues. In DNA, the CDR3 is TGTGCCAGCAGTCTCACAGGGGGCGCGGGAGCTTTCTTT. Amino acid sequence: CASSLTGGAGAFF.

This chain joins TRBV11-3 and TRBJ2-1, with TRBD2 matching over 9 bases. Germline CDR1 and CDR2: SGHNT and YENEEA. This CDR3 spans 14 amino acids. J was trimmed by 9 bases and V by 1 base; bases with no gene match: 4. In nucleotides, the CDR3 is TGTGCCAGCAGCTTAGGCGGGAGGGCCCTTGAGCAGTTCTTC. Protein product: CASSLGGRALEQFF.

The chain combines TRBV18 with TRBJ2-7, with TRBD1 as a possible D gene (6 bases). The germline gives CDR1 KGHSH, CDR2 LQKENI. V lost 2 bases, J lost 6 bases, and 20 bases lay in between. The CDR3 spans 16 residues. CDR3 loop: CASSPTHGTTFVEQYF. CDR3 in DNA: TGTGCCAGCTCACCAACCCATGGGACAACGTTCGTCGAGCAGTACTTC.

This chain links TRBV19 with TRBJ2-5; tentative D call: TRBD2 (6 bases). TRBJ2-7 explains the end of the DNA better; the J call may be wrong. CDR3 length equals 14 residues. The germline V gene encodes CDR1 LNHDA and CDR2 SQIVND (reference sequence). CDR3 coding DNA: TGTGCCAGTAGTCCCGGGACTCGGTCCTACGAGCAGTACTTC. It codes for CASSPGTRSYEQYF.

The chain combines TRBV19 with TRBJ2-7, with TRBD1 identical over 7 bases. This CDR3 is 13 amino acids long. V trimming: 5 bases; J trimming: 5 bases; junction bases outside the gene matches: 6. Germline CDR1 and CDR2: LNHDA and SQIVND (reference sequence). CDR3 bases: TGTGCCAGTAGTCCGCGACAGGGCAACGAGCAGTACTTC. Translated: CASSPRQGNEQYF. The full variable domain, its missing parts supplied by reference TRBV19 and TRBJ2-7, is DGGITQSPKYLFRKEGQNVTLSCEQNLNHDAMYWYRQDPGQGLRLIYYSQIVNDFQKGDIAEGYSVSREKKESFPLTVTSAQKNPTAFYLCASSPRQGNEQYFGPGTRLTVT.

In its sample, this clone was seen once. The J gene is TRBJ2-5, the V gene TRBV9; TRBD1 agrees at 9 bases. The J call is uncertain, as TRBJ2-7 better fits the DNA end. Germline V lookup: CDR1 SGDLS, CDR2 YYNGEE. The CDR3 runs 14 residues. The chain's CDR3 is CASSPGQGTYEQYF. CDR3 sequence (DNA): TGTGCCAGCAGCCCAGGACAGGGGACCTACGAGCAGTACTTC.

A few counts support this clone. V gene TRBV28 combines with J gene TRBJ2-3; 9 nucleotides match TRBD2. CDR1 and CDR2 (germline): MDHEN, SYDVKM. V lost 2 bases to trimming and J lost 6 bases; unmatched junction nucleotides: 6. The CDR3 has 15 amino acids. CDR3 DNA sequence: TGTGCCAGCAGTTTAGCGGGAGGGCCAAAGGATACGCAGTATTTT. Its translation: CASSLAGGPKDTQYF.

The gene calls are TRBV19 and TRBJ1-4; TRBD1 is a possible D gene (5 bases). V lost 5 bases and J 11 bases, leaving 15 bases between the germline ends. Germline V gene data show CDR1 as LNHDA and CDR2 as SQIVND (reference sequence). The CDR3 contains 13 residues. The CDR3 is CASSLEQDRKLFF. The CDR3 nucleotides read TGTGCCAGTAGTCTGGAACAGGACCGTAAACTGTTTTTT.

V and J are TRBV7-2 and TRBJ1-2, with D possibly matching TRBD1 (6 bases). Trimming left V 4 bases short and J 8 bases short, with 17 bases between. CDR1 is SGHTA, CDR2 FQGNSA, per germline. This CDR3 contains 14 residues. The CDR3 nucleotides read TGTGCCAGCAGCTCGTTAGTCAGGGGTGGAGGCTACACCTTC. Translating gives CASSSLVRGGGYTF.

V usage is TRBV27 and J usage is TRBJ1-6; tentatively, D is TRBD1 (5 bases). V gave up 4 bases and J gave up 0 bases, with 10 bases separating them. The CDR3 runs 16 residues. The germline gives CDR1 MNHEY, CDR2 SMNVEV (reference sequence). As DNA, the CDR3 is TGTGCCAGCAGTTCAGGGCAGGGCTCCTATAATTCACCCCTCCACTTT. This sequence encodes CASSSGQGSYNSPLHF.

The chain links TRBV6-1 to TRBJ1-1; 7 bases line up with TRBD1. Germline assignment: CDR1 MNHNS and CDR2 SASEGT. The CDR3 loop spans 15 amino acids. Trimming took 4 bases from V and 4 from J; bases not matched to a gene: 9. This CDR3 is CASSARQGGITEAFF. CDR3 sequence (DNA): TGTGCCAGCAGTGCGAGACAGGGAGGAATCACTGAAGCTTTCTTT.

The chain has TRBV5-1 and TRBJ2-2, with TRBD1 as a possible D gene (6 bases). The CDR3 contains 14 residues. Trimming cost V 2 bases and J 6 bases, with 11 bases left between them. CDR1 is SGHRS, CDR2 YFSETQ, per germline. The CDR3 region has the DNA TGCGCCAGCAGCTTACAGGGAGAGGCCGGGGAGCTGTTTTTT. This gives the protein CASSLQGEAGELFF.

This chain links TRBV9 with TRBJ2-1; the match to TRBD2 covers 11 bases. V was clipped by 4 bases and J by 6 bases; unmatched bases: 9. The length of the CDR3 is 16 residues. Germline CDR1 SGDLS, CDR2 YYNGEE. In nucleotides, the CDR3 is TGTGCCAGCAGCCCCTTAGCGGGAGGGCCATCCAATGAGCAGTTCTTC. It specifies CASSPLAGGPSNEQFF. Full variable domain (outside the CDR3, taken from reference TRBV9 and TRBJ2-1): DSGVTQTPKHLITATGQRVTLRCSPRSGDLSVYWYQQSLDQGLQFLIQYYNGEERAKGNILERFSAQQFPDLHSELNLSSLELGDSALYFCASSPLAGGPSNEQFFGPGTRLTVL.

This clone was seen only once. The chain is built from TRBV18 and TRBJ2-5; D gene ambiguous. The CDR3 spans 14 residues. The V end was cut by 3 bases, the J end by 5 bases, with 13 bases between. Germline CDR1 and CDR2: KGHSH and LQKENI. The CDR3 reads CASSPPELRETQYF. The DNA for the CDR3 is TGTGCCAGCTCACCGCCGGAACTAAGGGAGACCCAGTACTTC.

CDR3: CASSPDRVGATEAFF. For the CDR3, the DNA is TGTGCCAGCTCACCCGATAGAGTAGGGGCCACTGAAGCTTTCTTT. V is TRBV18 and J is TRBJ1-1; D is perhaps TRBD1 (5 bases). Trimming cost V 3 bases and J 4 bases, with 15 bases left between them. The CDR3 length is 15 residues. In germline, CDR1 is KGHSH, CDR2 LQKENI.

The J gene is TRBJ2-5, the V gene TRBV4-3; 8 nucleotides agree with TRBD1. The closer fit of TRBJ2-7 to the DNA end suggests the J call may be wrong. The CDR3 totals 16 residues. In germline, CDR1 is LGHNA, CDR2 YSLEER. The CDR3 DNA sequence: TGCGCCAGCAGCCACCAGTATTCGGGACAGGACTACGAGCAGTACTTC. This encodes CASSHQYSGQDYEQYF.

Details on this clone: As the CDR3 is not closed by the conserved phenylalanine or tryptophan, this likely results from a read error. The CDR3 here is CATSRDFSGRSEKLFL. The CDR3, as DNA: TGTGCCACCAGCAGAGATTTCTCAGGGAGGTCGGAAAAACTGTTTCTT. The chain joins TRBV15 to TRBJ1-4, with D perhaps matching TRBD1 (5 bases). The germline V gene encodes CDR1 LNHNV and CDR2 YYDKDF (reference sequence). The CDR3 loop spans 16 amino acids. V was pared by 0 bases and J by 8 bases, with 16 bases between.

The CDR3 reads CASSVWEGYNEQFF. DNA of the CDR3: TGTGCCAGCAGCGTGTGGGAGGGTTACAATGAGCAGTTCTTC. The V gene is TRBV9, the J gene TRBJ2-1; 7 bases fit TRBD2. The CDR3 is 14 amino acids. Unmatched junction bases numbered 3, after V lost 2 bases and J lost 4 bases. Per the germline V gene, CDR1 is SGDLS and CDR2 is YYNGEE. Using reference TRBV9 and TRBJ2-1 for the parts outside the CDR3, the full variable domain is DSGVTQTPKHLITATGQRVTLRCSPRSGDLSVYWYQQSLDQGLQFLIQYYNGEERAKGNILERFSAQQFPDLHSELNLSSLELGDSALYFCASSVWEGYNEQFFGPGTRLTVL.

The chain uses TRBV29-1 and TRBJ1-1, with 8 bases lining up with TRBD1. This CDR3 region has 13 residues. CDR1 and CDR2 from the germline V gene are SQVTM and ANQGSEA. The V and J ends lost 4 bases and 3 bases, in that order; junction bases with no gene match: 4. The CDR3 sequence is CSVAGQGDTEAFF. The CDR3 DNA sequence: TGCAGCGTTGCTGGACAGGGAGACACTGAAGCTTTCTTT.

V usage is TRBV5-6 and J usage is TRBJ2-5; D is possibly TRBD1 (6 bases). Trimming took 0 bases from V and 5 from J, leaving 14 bases between them. The V gene's germline CDR1 is SGHDT and CDR2 YYEEEE. The CDR3 consists of 15 residues. The CDR3 loop reads CASSLGQGTWETQYF. As DNA, the CDR3 is TGTGCCAGCAGCTTGGGCCAGGGGACCTGGGAGACCCAGTACTTC.

The V call is TRBV10-3, the J call TRBJ1-2, with D uncertain. Germline V CDR1 and CDR2: ENHRY, SYGVKD. V lost 0 bases to trimming and J lost 5 bases, with 16 bases between them. The CDR3 extends over 16 amino acids. The CDR3 nucleotides read TGTGCCATCAGTGAGTCCTCGCGGGAGACCTCTTATGGCTACACCTTC. This encodes CAISESSRETSYGYTF.

The chain recombines TRBV4-3 with TRBJ1-4; TRBD1 matches 11 bases. V gave up 0 bases and J gave up 6 bases; unmatched junction bases: 3. Looked up from germline, CDR1 is LGHNA and CDR2 is YSLEER. The CDR3 has 16 amino acids. CDR3 coding DNA: TGCGCCAGCAGCCAAGATGGGACAGGGGGGGATGAAAAACTGTTTTTT. This translates into CASSQDGTGGDEKLFF.